These 7 T cell receptor beta chains originate from one sample sequenced in a study of OX40 agonist ivuxolimab in advanced cancers. Assay: immunoSEQ multiplex PCR; the TCRdb copy retains only in-frame clones and omits some. The sample holds 50,000 or so clones; 80% to 95% are singletons and the top ten take approximately 24%. The specimen was CD4+ or CD8+ T cells sorted from blood, collected in a trial of the OX40 agonist ivuxolimab. The receptors stem from an adult with an advanced solid tumor such as melanoma, head and neck, liver or kidney cancer.

This chain uses TRBV10-3 with TRBJ2-3; 12 bases line up with TRBD2. J was trimmed by 4 bases and V by 6 bases; bases with no gene match: 5. This CDR3 spans 15 amino acids. Germline values: CDR1 ENHRY, CDR2 SYGVKD. The CDR3 is CAISSSGRASDTQYF. The CDR3 DNA reads TGTGCCATCAGCTCTAGCGGGAGGGCCTCAGATACGCAGTATTTT.

The V call is TRBV10-3, the J call TRBJ1-2; 11 nucleotides align to TRBD1. CDR3 length: 14 amino acids. The germline gives CDR1 ENHRY, CDR2 SYGVKD. The V and J ends lost 4 bases and 7 bases, in that order; junction bases with no gene match: 5. CDR3 amino acids: CAISVGQGATGYTF. CDR3 DNA sequence: TGTGCCATCAGTGTTGGACAGGGGGCTACTGGCTACACCTTC.

J is TRBJ1-1 and V is TRBV5-8; D is ambiguous. This CDR3 is built from 10 residues. Germline-derived CDR1 and CDR2 are SGHTS and YDEGEE. Trimming took 3 bases from V and 11 from J, leaving 8 bases between them. The CDR3 sequence is CASSSPSAFF. DNA for the CDR3: TGTGCCAGCAGCTCCCCCTCGGCTTTCTTT. Together with reference TRBV5-8 and TRBJ1-1, the CDR3 gives the full variable domain: EAGVTQSPTHLIKTRGQQATLRCSPISGHTSVYWYQQALGLGLQFLLWYDEGEERNRGNFPPRFSGRQFPNYSSELNVNALELEDSALYLCASSSPSAFFGQGTRLTVV.

V is TRBV27 and J is TRBJ1-2; a weak D match, TRBD1 (5 bases). CDR1 MNHEY and CDR2 SMNVEV come from the germline V gene (reference sequence). CDR3 length equals 17 residues. V was shortened by 4 bases and J by 0 bases, with 18 bases between the two germline ends. The CDR3 sequence: CASSSLNLREPNYGYTF. The DNA of the CDR3 is TGTGCCAGCAGTTCGCTTAACCTCAGGGAACCTAACTATGGCTACACCTTC.

This chain connects TRBV28 to TRBJ1-1, with D uncertain. Germline V lookup: CDR1 MDHEN, CDR2 SYDVKM. This CDR3 contains 13 residues. V gave up 4 bases and J gave up 3 bases, with 9 bases separating them. The CDR3 DNA is TGTGCCAGCAGTTGGGTCCGGGACACTGAAGCTTTCTTT. Translated: CASSWVRDTEAFF. Complete variable domain (other parts from reference TRBV28 and TRBJ1-1): DVKVTQSSRYLVKRTGEKVFLECVQDMDHENMFWYRQDPGLGLRLIYFSYDVKMKEKGDIPEGYSVSREKKERFSLILESASTNQTSMYLCASSWVRDTEAFFGQGTRLTVV.

The chain recombines TRBV7-9 with TRBJ2-7; D may match TRBD1 or TRBD2 (6 bases each). V was pared by 2 bases and J by 0 bases, with 17 bases between. Germline assignment: CDR1 SEHNR and CDR2 FQNEAQ (reference sequence). The CDR3 covers 17 residues. CDR3 in amino acids: CASSLFSREDSSYEQYF. In nucleotides, the CDR3 is TGTGCCAGCAGCTTATTTAGTAGGGAGGACAGCTCCTACGAGCAGTACTTC.

The chain combines TRBV7-9 with TRBJ2-7; D remains unclear. Germline V gene sequence: CDR1 SEHNR, CDR2 FQNEAQ (reference sequence). The CDR3 extends over 14 amino acids. V dropped 5 bases and J dropped 2 bases, with 13 bases sitting between them. The DNA of the CDR3 is TGTGCCAGCAGCCCGACGGACGTTACCTACGAGCAGTACTTC. It encodes CASSPTDVTYEQYF.